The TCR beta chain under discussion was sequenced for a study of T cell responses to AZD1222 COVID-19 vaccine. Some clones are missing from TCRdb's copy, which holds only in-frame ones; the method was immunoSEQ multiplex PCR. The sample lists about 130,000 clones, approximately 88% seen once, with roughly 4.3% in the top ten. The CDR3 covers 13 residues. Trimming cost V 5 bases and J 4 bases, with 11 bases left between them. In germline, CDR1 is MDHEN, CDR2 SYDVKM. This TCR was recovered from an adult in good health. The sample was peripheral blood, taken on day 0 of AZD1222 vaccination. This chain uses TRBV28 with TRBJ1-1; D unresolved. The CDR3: CASSIGDLTEAFF. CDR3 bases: TGTGCCAGCAGTATCGGGGATCTCACTGAAGCTTTCTTT.